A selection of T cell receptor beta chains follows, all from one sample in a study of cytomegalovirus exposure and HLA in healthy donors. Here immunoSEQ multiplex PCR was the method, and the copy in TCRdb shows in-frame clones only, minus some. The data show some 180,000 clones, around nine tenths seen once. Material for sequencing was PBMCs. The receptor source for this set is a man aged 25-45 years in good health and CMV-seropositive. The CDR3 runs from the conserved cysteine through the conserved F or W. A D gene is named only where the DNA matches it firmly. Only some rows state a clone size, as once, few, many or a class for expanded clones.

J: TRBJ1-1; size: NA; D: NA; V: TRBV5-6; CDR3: CASSTPGRMNTEAFF; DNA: TGTGCCAGCAGCACTCCGGGACGGATGAACACTGAAGCTTTCTTT
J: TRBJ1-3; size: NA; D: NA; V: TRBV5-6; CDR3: CASSLGRLNTIYF; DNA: TGTGCCAGCAGCTTGGGGAGACTAAACACCATATATTTT
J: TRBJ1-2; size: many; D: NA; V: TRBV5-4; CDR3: CASSSLRELYGYTF; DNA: TGTGCCAGCAGTTCCCTCAGGGAGCTCTATGGCTACACCTTC
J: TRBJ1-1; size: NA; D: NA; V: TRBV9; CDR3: CASSVAGGATEAFF; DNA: TGTGCCAGCAGCGTAGCTGGGGGGGCCACTGAAGCTTTCTTT
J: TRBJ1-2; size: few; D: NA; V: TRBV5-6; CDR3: CASSLGQGNYGYTF; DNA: TGTGCCAGCAGCTTGGGGCAGGGGAACTATGGCTACACCTTC
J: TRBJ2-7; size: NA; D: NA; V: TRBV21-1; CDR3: CASSLSGSSYEQYF; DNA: TGTGCCAGCAGCCTTAGCGGAAGCTCCTACGAGCAGTACTTC
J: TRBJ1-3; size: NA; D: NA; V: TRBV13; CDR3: CASSSALDAVSGNTIYF; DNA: TGTGCCAGCAGCTCCGCCCTGGACGCGGTCTCTGGAAACACCATATATTTT
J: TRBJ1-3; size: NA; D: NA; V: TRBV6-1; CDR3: CASSEASQVRNTIYF; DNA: TGTGCCAGCAGTGAAGCTTCACAAGTAAGAAACACCATATATTTT
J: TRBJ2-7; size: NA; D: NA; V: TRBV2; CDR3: CASRVGLASSYEQYF; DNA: TGTGCCAGCAGGGTGGGACTCGCGAGCTCCTACGAGCAGTACTTC
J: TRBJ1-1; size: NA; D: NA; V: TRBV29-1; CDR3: CSVEGLAGTRMNTEAFF; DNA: TGCAGCGTTGAAGGGTTGGCAGGGACTCGAATGAACACTGAAGCTTTCTTT
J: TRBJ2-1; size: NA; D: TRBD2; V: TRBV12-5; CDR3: CASAETSFLFSYNEQFF; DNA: TGTGCTAGTGCCGAGACTAGCTTCCTATTCTCCTACAATGAGCAGTTCTTC
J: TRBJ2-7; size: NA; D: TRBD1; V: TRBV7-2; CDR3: CASSLGPLTGANAYEQYF; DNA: TGTGCCAGCAGCTTAGGCCCCCTTACAGGGGCCAACGCCTACGAGCAGTACTTC
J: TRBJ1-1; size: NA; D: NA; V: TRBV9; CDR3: CASSATQLADTEAFF; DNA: TGTGCCAGCAGCGCGACACAGCTGGCGGACACTGAAGCTTTCTTT
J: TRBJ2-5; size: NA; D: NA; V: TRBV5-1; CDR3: CASSPQIGETQYF; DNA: TGCGCCAGCAGCCCCCAGATCGGAGAGACCCAGTACTTC
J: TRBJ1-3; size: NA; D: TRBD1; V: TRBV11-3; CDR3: CASSLKSRTGIIGNTIYF; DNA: TGTGCCAGCAGCTTGAAGAGCCGGACAGGTATTATCGGAAACACCATATATTTT
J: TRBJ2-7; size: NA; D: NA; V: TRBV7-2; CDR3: CASSFYVDEQYF; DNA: TGTGCCAGCAGCTTCTACGTCGACGAGCAGTACTTC
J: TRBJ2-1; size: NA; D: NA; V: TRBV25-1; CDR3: CASSDPRDGSSYNEQFF; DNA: TGTGCCAGCAGTGATCCTCGAGACGGAAGCTCCTACAATGAGCAGTTCTTC
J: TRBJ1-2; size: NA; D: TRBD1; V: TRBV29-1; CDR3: CSVEGTVRANYGYTF; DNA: TGCAGCGTTGAGGGGACAGTGAGAGCTAACTATGGCTACACCTTC
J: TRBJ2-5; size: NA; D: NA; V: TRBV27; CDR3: CASSKGWGGETQYF; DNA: TGTGCCAGCAGTAAGGGCTGGGGTGGAGAGACCCAGTACTTC
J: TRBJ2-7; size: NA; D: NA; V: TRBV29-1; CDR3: CSVAGSPSYEQYF; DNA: TGCAGCGTTGCAGGGTCCCCCTCCTACGAGCAGTACTTC
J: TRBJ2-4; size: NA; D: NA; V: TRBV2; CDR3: CASRGEFLAKNIQYF; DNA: TGTGCCAGCAGGGGGGAATTCTTAGCCAAAAACATTCAGTACTTC
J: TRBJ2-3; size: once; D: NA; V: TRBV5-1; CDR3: CASSRVAASTDTQYF; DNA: TGCGCCAGCAGTAGGGTAGCAGCTAGCACAGATACGCAGTATTTT
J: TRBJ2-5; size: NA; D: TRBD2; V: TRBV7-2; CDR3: CASSLWLAGVETQYF; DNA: TGTGCCAGCAGCTTATGGCTAGCGGGGGTGGAGACCCAGTACTTC
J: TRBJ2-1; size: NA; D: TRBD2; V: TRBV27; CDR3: CASSFAGDNEQFF; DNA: TGTGCCAGCAGTTTCGCGGGAGACAATGAGCAGTTCTTC
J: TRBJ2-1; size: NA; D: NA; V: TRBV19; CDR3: CASSMVPYNEQFF; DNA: TGTGCCAGTAGTATGGTGCCCTACAATGAGCAGTTCTTC
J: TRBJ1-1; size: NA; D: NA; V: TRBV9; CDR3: CASSGVSGGNTEAFF; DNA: TGTGCCAGCAGCGGCGTATCGGGGGGGAACACTGAAGCTTTCTTT
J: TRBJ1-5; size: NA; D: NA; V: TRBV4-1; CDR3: CASSQDSGGGNQPQHF; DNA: TGCGCCAGCAGCCAAGATTCCGGCGGCGGTAATCAGCCCCAGCATTTT
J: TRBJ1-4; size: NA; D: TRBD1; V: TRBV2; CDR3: CASRGQGATNEKLFF; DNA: TGTGCCAGCAGAGGGCAGGGGGCAACTAATGAAAAACTGTTTTTT
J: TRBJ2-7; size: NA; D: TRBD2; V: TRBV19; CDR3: CASSWASGTNEQYF; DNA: TGTGCCAGTAGTTGGGCTAGCGGGACTAACGAGCAGTACTTC
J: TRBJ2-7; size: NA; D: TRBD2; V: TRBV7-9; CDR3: CASSLTAQRGLEQYF; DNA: TGTGCCAGCAGCTTAACTGCCCAGCGGGGGCTTGAGCAGTACTTC
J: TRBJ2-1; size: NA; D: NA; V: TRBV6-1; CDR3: CASSEAPTGGDNEQFF; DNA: TGTGCCAGCAGTGAAGCGCCAACAGGGGGGGACAATGAGCAGTTCTTC
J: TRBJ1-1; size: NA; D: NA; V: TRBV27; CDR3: CASSTHENTEAFF; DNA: TGTGCCAGCAGTACACACGAAAACACTGAAGCTTTCTTT
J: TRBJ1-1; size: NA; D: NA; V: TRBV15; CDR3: CATSQGRTEAFF; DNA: TGTGCCACCAGTCAGGGCCGTACTGAAGCTTTCTTT
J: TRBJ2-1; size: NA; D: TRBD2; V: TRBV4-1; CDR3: CASSQRASGYNEQFF; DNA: TGCGCCAGCAGCCAACGGGCTAGCGGATACAATGAGCAGTTCTTC
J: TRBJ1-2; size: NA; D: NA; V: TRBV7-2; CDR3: CASSLAADSGWGYTF; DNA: TGTGCCAGCAGCTTAGCGGCGGACAGCGGGTGGGGCTACACCTTC
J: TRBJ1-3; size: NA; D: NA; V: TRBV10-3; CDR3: CAIRDGLSGNTIYF; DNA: TGTGCCATCAGGGACGGACTCTCTGGAAACACCATATATTTT
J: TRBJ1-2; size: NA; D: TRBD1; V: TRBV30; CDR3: CAWSPDRGRDYGYTF; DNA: TGTGCCTGGAGTCCGGACAGGGGGCGGGACTATGGCTACACCTTC
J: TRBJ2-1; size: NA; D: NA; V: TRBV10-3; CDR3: CAISEGPANEQFF; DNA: TGTGCCATCAGTGAGGGGCCGGCCAATGAGCAGTTCTTC
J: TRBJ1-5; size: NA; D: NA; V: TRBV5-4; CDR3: CASSLDAGTTIRHF; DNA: TGTGCCAGCAGCCTTGATGCCGGGACAACAATTCGGCATTTT
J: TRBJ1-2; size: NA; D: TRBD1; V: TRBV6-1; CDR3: CASSDGTGYGYTF; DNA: TGTGCCAGCAGTGACGGGACAGGCTATGGCTACACCTTC
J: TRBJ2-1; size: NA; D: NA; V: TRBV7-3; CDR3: CASSGPVNNEQFF; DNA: TGTGCCAGCAGCGGACCAGTAAACAATGAGCAGTTCTTC
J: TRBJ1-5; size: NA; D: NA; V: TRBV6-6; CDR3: CTSSRGDQPQHF; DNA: TGTACCAGCAGCCGCGGCGATCAGCCCCAGCATTTT
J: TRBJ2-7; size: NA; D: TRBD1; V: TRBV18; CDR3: CASRPGQGTHEQYF; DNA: TGTGCCAGCCGACCGGGACAGGGGACCCACGAGCAGTACTTC
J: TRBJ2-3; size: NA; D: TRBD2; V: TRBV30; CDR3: CAWKRGGHTQYF; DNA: TGTGCCTGGAAGCGGGGGGGGCATACGCAGTATTTT
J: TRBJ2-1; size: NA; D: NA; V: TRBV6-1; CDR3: CASRAQDLDEQFF; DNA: TGTGCCAGCAGGGCCCAAGACTTGGATGAGCAGTTCTTC
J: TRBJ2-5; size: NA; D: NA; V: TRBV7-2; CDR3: CASSLSSSTAETQYF; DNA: TGTGCCAGCAGCTTATCCTCCAGCACGGCGGAGACCCAGTACTTC
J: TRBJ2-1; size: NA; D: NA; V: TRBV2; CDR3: CASSEEMTVNEQFF; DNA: TGTGCCAGCAGTGAAGAAATGACCGTCAATGAGCAGTTCTTC
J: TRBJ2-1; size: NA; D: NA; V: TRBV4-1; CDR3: CASSQVHMVAYNEQFF; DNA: TGCGCCAGCAGCCAAGTCCACATGGTAGCCTACAATGAGCAGTTCTTC